In its sample, the clone carrying this T cell receptor (beta chain) ranks as medium-sized. This record comes from a study of breast tumors, draining lymph nodes, adjacent tissues. The CDR3 runs 14 residues. Trimming shortened V by 4 bases and J by 10 bases, and 14 bases separated the two germline ends. The V gene's germline CDR1 is SGHDN and CDR2 FVKESK. Each CDR3 protein is one row after TCRdb ran MiXCR on the multiplex PCR reads. This sample has tens of thousands of distinct CDR3 sequences, with 45% to 75% found just once. The TCR comes from a female donor with breast cancer. Some clones in this sample may be carry-over from other donors' samples. Input material: breast tumor tissue. The genes are TRBV14 and TRBJ1-6, with D possibly matching TRBD1 (6 bases). CDR3: CASSLRTVGSPLHF. Here the CDR3 DNA reads TGTGCCAGCAGCCTTAGGACAGTCGGCTCACCCCTCCACTTT. Full variable domain (missing parts from reference TRBV14 and TRBJ1-6): EAGVTQFPSHSVIEKGQTVTLRCDPISGHDNLYWYRRVMGKEIKFLLHFVKESKQDESGMPNNRFLAERTGGTYSTLKVQPAELEDSGVYFCASSLRTVGSPLHFGNGTRLTVT.